The 17 T cell receptor beta chains below all came from one sample that was sequenced in a study of cytomegalovirus exposure and HLA in healthy donors. The study ran its PCR with 60 Vbeta and 13 Jbeta primers. Sequencing was performed with immunoSEQ multiplex PCR; in TCRdb, only in-frame clones are kept and a portion is missing. This sample has about 130,000 clones, with about four fifths found just once. Sequenced: PBMCs. These receptors all come from a man aged 18 to 35 in good health and CMV-seronegative.

The chain uses TRBV7-3 and TRBJ2-7; perhaps TRBD2 as D (6 bases). CDR1 and CDR2 from the germline V gene are SGHTA and FQGTGA. Trimming shortened V by 5 bases and J by 7 bases, and 18 bases separated the two germline ends. There are 14 residues in the CDR3. CDR3 protein: CASSGSGDRGEQYF. The CDR3 DNA reads TGTGCCAGCAGCGGATCGGGGGATCGGGGGGAGCAGTACTTC.

V usage is TRBV10-3 and J usage is TRBJ2-2; TRBD2 might be the D (9 bases). Germline assignment: CDR1 ENHRY and CDR2 SYGVKD. The CDR3 runs 18 residues. V lost 6 bases and J 4 bases, leaving 24 bases between the germline ends. The CDR3 DNA follows: TGTGCCATCAGAAGTGGACAGGGTGATAGCGGGAGCACCGGGGAGCTGTTTTTT. Translation gives CAIRSGQGDSGSTGELFF.

The CDR3 spells CAWSRAGVNTGELFF. DNA of the CDR3: TGTGCCTGGAGTAGGGCGGGAGTGAACACCGGGGAGCTGTTTTTT. The chain is built from TRBV30 and TRBJ2-2; TRBD2 aligns across 7 bases. The trim removed 2 bases at V and 1 base at J, leaving 4 bases unmatched. Germline V gene lookup returns CDR1 GTSNPN and CDR2 SVGIG (reference sequence). The CDR3 contains 15 residues.

This chain links TRBV5-4 with TRBJ2-6; D not certain. The germline V gene encodes CDR1 SGHNT and CDR2 YYREEE (reference sequence). CDR3 size: 16 residues. The V and J ends lost 0 bases and 0 bases respectively, with 7 bases between them. The CDR3 bases are TGTGCCAGCAGCTTGGGCGGTAGCTCTGGGGCCAACGTCCTGACTTTC. Its translation: CASSLGGSSGANVLTF. Full variable domain (outside the CDR3, taken from reference TRBV5-4 and TRBJ2-6): ETGVTQSPTHLIKTRGQQVTLRCSSQSGHNTVSWYQQALGQGPQFIFQYYREEENGRGNFPPRFSGLQFPNYSSELNVNALELDDSALYLCASSLGGSSGANVLTFGAGSRLTVL.

V usage is TRBV11-2 and J usage is TRBJ1-1; D may be TRBD1 (6 bases). Germline V gene sequence: CDR1 SGHAT, CDR2 FQNNGV. This CDR3 has 15 residues. V was cut by 4 bases and J by 1 base, with 13 bases left in between. This CDR3 reads CASSSISGANTEAFF. In nucleotides, the CDR3 is TGTGCCAGCAGCTCCATATCAGGGGCGAACACTGAAGCTTTCTTT. The whole variable domain, remainder taken from reference TRBV11-2 and TRBJ1-1, is EAGVAQSPRYKIIEKRQSVAFWCNPISGHATLYWYQQILGQGPKLLIQFQNNGVVDDSQLPKDRFSAERLKGVDSTLKIQPAKLEDSAVYLCASSSISGANTEAFFGQGTRLTVV.

V and J are TRBV29-1 and TRBJ1-2, with 9 bases aligning to TRBD1. This CDR3 contains 15 residues. CDR1 and CDR2 (germline): SQVTM, ANQGSEA. The junction had 9 bases not matched to a gene; V was cut back by 3 bases and J by 4 bases. The DNA of the CDR3 is TGCAGCGTTGAGGTGCGGGACAGGGACCTCTATGGCTACACCTTC. Translated: CSVEVRDRDLYGYTF.

The sample holds a few counts of this clone. The chain carries TRBV28 and TRBJ1-1; the match to TRBD1 covers 8 bases. V lost 2 bases and J lost 4; bases outside the gene matches: 12. CDR3 length: 17 amino acids. CDR1 and CDR2 from the germline V gene are MDHEN and SYDVKM. The CDR3 coding sequence is TGTGCCAGCAGTTTACCAGGGGGCGCGGGATCTGGCACTGAAGCTTTCTTT. It translates to CASSLPGGAGSGTEAFF.

V usage is TRBV19 and J usage is TRBJ2-2; D is perhaps TRBD1 (6 bases). V was pared by 8 bases and J by 6 bases, with 19 bases between. The germline V gene has CDR1 LNHDA and CDR2 SQIVND (reference sequence). The CDR3 has 15 amino acids. CDR3 nucleotide sequence: TGTGCCAGTTCCCGAGGGGGTTTTTGGTCCGGGGAGCTGTTTTTT. As protein: CASSRGGFWSGELFF.

This clone was detected only a few times. The J gene is TRBJ2-7, the V gene TRBV30; the match to TRBD1 covers 8 bases. The CDR3 loop spans 13 amino acids. Per the germline V gene, CDR1 is GTSNPN and CDR2 is SVGIG (reference sequence). The V segment lost 5 bases and the J segment 5 bases; nucleotides outside the gene matches: 8. CDR3 protein: CAWDSRGLNEQYF. The CDR3 DNA follows: TGTGCCTGGGACTCCAGGGGGCTAAACGAGCAGTACTTC.

V and J are TRBV5-8 and TRBJ2-1; 11 nucleotides agree with TRBD2. V lost 4 bases, J lost 7 bases, and 13 bases stayed unmatched. This CDR3 spans 17 amino acids. Germline V gene data show CDR1 as SGHTS and CDR2 as YDEGEE. The CDR3 region has the DNA TGTGCCAGCAGCCGTGGCCAACTAGCGGGAGTTGGGAATGAGCAGTTCTTC. Amino acids: CASSRGQLAGVGNEQFF.

This clone came up a few times. The V call is TRBV5-1, the J call TRBJ2-5; D gene ambiguous. From germline, CDR1 is SGHRS and CDR2 YFSETQ. The CDR3 runs 16 residues. V was pared by 3 bases and J by 5 bases, with 20 bases between. As DNA, the CDR3 is TGCGCCAGCAGCTCGGTCGGGTTTATGGTAACGGAGACCCAGTACTTC. Translating it yields CASSSVGFMVTETQYF.

The gene calls are TRBV19 and TRBJ2-1, with 7 bases identical to TRBD2. Germline lookup yields CDR1 LNHDA and CDR2 SQIVND (reference sequence). CDR3 length: 14 residues. V was clipped by 6 bases and J by 4 bases; unmatched bases: 6. The CDR3 nucleotides are TGTGCCAGTAGCGCGGGAGTATCTTACAATGAGCAGTTCTTC. This codes for CASSAGVSYNEQFF.

The chain couples TRBV6-1 to TRBJ2-1, with D possibly matching TRBD2 (5 bases). This CDR3 contains 11 residues. The germline V and J ends were trimmed by 3 bases and 16 bases, with 13 bases remaining between them. Germline V gene lookup returns CDR1 MNHNS and CDR2 SASEGT. The CDR3 DNA sequence: TGTGCCAGCAGTGAGGTACTAGACCGTTTCTTC. This translates into CASSEVLDRFF.

In its sample, this clone was seen once. V gene TRBV27 combines with J gene TRBJ2-1; 7 nucleotides agree with TRBD2. Germline V gene sequence: CDR1 MNHEY, CDR2 SMNVEV (reference sequence). This CDR3 is 14 amino acids long. V shed 8 bases and J 1 base; nucleotides not matched to a gene: 5. CDR3 residues: CASGRGVSYNEQFF. The CDR3 DNA reads as TGTGCCAGCGGTCGGGGGGTGTCCTACAATGAGCAGTTCTTC.

CDR3 nucleotide sequence: TGCGCCAGCAGCCAAGACGGGGGCAGGGGGATGTCACCCCTCCACTTT. Its protein is CASSQDGGRGMSPLHF. The chain employs TRBV4-1 and TRBJ1-6; 7 bases map to TRBD1. Germline CDR1 reads MGHRA; CDR2 reads YSYEKL. Losses at the gene ends were 0 bases for V and 10 bases for J; bases not matched to a gene: 9. The CDR3 extends over 16 amino acids.

The V call is TRBV2, the J call TRBJ2-3; 8 bases match TRBD1. V was pared by 5 bases and J by 0 bases, with 19 bases of the junction left unmatched. The CDR3 extends over 20 amino acids. Germline CDR1 reads SNHLY; CDR2 reads FYNNEI. The CDR3 nucleotides read TGTGCCAGCAGTTTACAGGGGGTGACATTATTTCCCACTAGCACAGATACGCAGTATTTT. The encoded protein is CASSLQGVTLFPTSTDTQYF. Combining the CDR3 with reference TRBV2 and TRBJ2-3 gives the whole variable domain EPEVTQTPSHQVTQMGQEVILRCVPISNHLYFYWYRQILGQKVEFLVSFYNNEISEKSEIFDDQFSVERPDGSNFTLKIRSTKLEDSAMYFCASSLQGVTLFPTSTDTQYFGPGTRLTVL.

With respect to this clone: No DNA is shown, since the ends of the CDR3 on it are uncertain; the CDR3 is the one TCRdb lists. The chain combines TRBV6-5 with TRBJ2-3; TRBD2 was called by the table and not checked on the DNA. Per germline, CDR1 MNHEY and CDR2 SVGAGI. The CDR3 length equals 15 residues, ends included. CDR3 sequence reads: CASSSSGVGTDTQYF.